These T cell receptor beta chains were read from a single sample in a study of vaccination and CD4 T cells after COVID-19. For these receptors, no antigen is known. TCRdb re-analysed the PCR reads in MiXCR, keeping a single row per CDR3 protein. The data contain 20,000 to 25,000 distinct CDR3 sequences, about 39% of them singletons. The sequenced material came from CD4+ T cells from blood, cultured in vitro. These receptors were obtained from a human donor who had recovered from COVID-19. Both conserved end residues are part of each CDR3. The order of the fields is V gene, J gene, CDR3 protein.

V gene: TRBV10-3
J gene: TRBJ2-2
CDR3 protein: CAISGTSGANTGELFF

V gene: TRBV5-5
J gene: TRBJ1-6
CDR3 protein: CASSLGTGSPNSPLHF

V gene: TRBV7-9
J gene: TRBJ2-2
CDR3 protein: CASSPHGNTGELFF

V gene: TRBV6-1
J gene: TRBJ1-3
CDR3 protein: CASRATSSGNTIYF

V gene: TRBV6-1
J gene: TRBJ1-2
CDR3 protein: CASSTRDEEGYTF

V gene: TRBV5-1
J gene: TRBJ2-6
CDR3 protein: CASSTPGPGANVLTF

V gene: TRBV6-1
J gene: TRBJ2-1
CDR3 protein: CASTTRTSGGHEQFF

V gene: TRBV7-9
J gene: TRBJ1-1
CDR3 protein: CASSLHAGNTEAFF

V gene: TRBV14
J gene: TRBJ1-5
CDR3 protein: CASSLTGRNQPQHF

V gene: TRBV7-8
J gene: TRBJ2-5
CDR3 protein: CASSLGFSWETQYF

V gene: TRBV7-7
J gene: TRBJ1-1
CDR3 protein: CASAGTGAVDTEAFF

V gene: TRBV6-2/TRBV6-3
J gene: TRBJ2-7
CDR3 protein: CASGRQGPYEQYF

V gene: TRBV7-9
J gene: TRBJ1-1
CDR3 protein: CASSLEILGPSGSSSKAFF

V gene: TRBV19
J gene: TRBJ2-4
CDR3 protein: CASSPVGGPGNIQYF

V gene: TRBV7-2
J gene: TRBJ1-4
CDR3 protein: CASSLQGSNEKLFF

V gene: TRBV7-9
J gene: TRBJ2-7
CDR3 protein: CASSPGTGIYEQYF

V gene: TRBV15
J gene: TRBJ2-6
CDR3 protein: CATSRDLGANVLTF

V gene: TRBV6-2/TRBV6-3
J gene: TRBJ2-7
CDR3 protein: CASSPYRGTYEQYF